The 12 T cell receptor beta chains below come from one sample, sequenced in a study of blood T cell repertoires in COVID-19. Generated by immunoSEQ multiplex PCR, the TCRdb table keeps only in-frame clones and is missing some. The repertoire holds more than 60,000 clones, approximately 87% seen once, with 4.4% in the top ten. Sequencing was performed on peripheral blood. The receptors originated from a man aged 45-65 years with active COVID-19.

The V call is TRBV7-2, the J call TRBJ2-4, with a tentative D call TRBD2 (6 bases). This CDR3 region has 15 residues. V was shortened by 0 bases and J by 8 bases, with 14 bases between the two germline ends. Per the germline V gene, CDR1 is SGHTA and CDR2 is FQGNSA. Here the CDR3 reads CASSLALAVKDIQYF. The CDR3 nucleotides are TGTGCCAGCAGCTTAGCGTTAGCGGTAAAGGACATTCAGTACTTC.

The chain carries TRBV7-2 and TRBJ1-5, with D possibly being TRBD1 (5 bases). Trimming shortened V by 4 bases and J by 9 bases, and 13 bases separated the two germline ends. The V gene's germline CDR1 is SGHTA and CDR2 FQGNSA. This CDR3 is built from 13 residues. Here the CDR3 DNA reads TGTGCCAGCAGCTCCATCGGACAACCGCCCCAGCATTTT. It encodes CASSSIGQPPQHF.

This clone was observed a few times. The chain uses TRBV5-1 and TRBJ1-1; D might be TRBD1 (5 bases). CDR3 length: 13 amino acids. The germline gives CDR1 SGHRS, CDR2 YFSETQ. Trimming removed 1 base from V and 5 bases from J, with 9 bases in between. CDR3 bases: TGCGCCAGCAGCTTGCGGGGGGATACTGAAGCTTTCTTT. Protein sequence: CASSLRGDTEAFF. The full variable domain, in which reference TRBV5-1 and TRBJ1-1 provide the parts outside the CDR3, is KAGVTQTPRYLIKTRGQQVTLSCSPISGHRSVSWYQQTPGQGLQFLFEYFSETQRNKGNFPGRFSGRQFSNSRSEMNVSTLELGDSALYLCASSLRGDTEAFFGQGTRLTVV.

CDR3 in DNA: TGCAGCGTTGCAAACAGAACCTACGAGCAGTACTTC. Residues: CSVANRTYEQYF. The rearrangement links TRBV29-1 to TRBJ2-7; D is uncertain. CDR3 length: 12 residues. The germline gives CDR1 SQVTM, CDR2 ANQGSEA. V lost 4 bases to trimming and J lost 2 bases, with 9 bases between them.

This clone has only one observation. Here the CDR3 DNA reads TGTGCCACTGGGGACAGCCTTTACACTGAAGCTTTCTTT. Translated, it gives CATGDSLYTEAFF. The chain combines TRBV19 with TRBJ1-1; 7 nucleotides agree with TRBD1. J was trimmed by 3 bases and V by 10 bases; bases with no gene match: 8. CDR1 and CDR2 (germline): LNHDA, SQIVND (reference sequence). This CDR3 region has 13 residues.

This chain uses TRBV28 with TRBJ2-2; no definite D call. The CDR3 sequence is 12 residues long. Trimming stripped 7 bases from V and 1 base from J, with 4 bases between. The germline V gene encodes CDR1 MDHEN and CDR2 SYDVKM. This CDR3 reads CASTGNTGELFF. The CDR3 DNA sequence: TGTGCCAGCACAGGGAACACCGGGGAGCTGTTTTTT.

The chain recombines TRBV29-1 with TRBJ1-1; 7 bases are shared with TRBD1. The length of the CDR3 is 14 residues. With V trimmed by 6 bases and J by 6 bases, 13 bases remained unmatched. Germline CDR1 SQVTM, CDR2 ANQGSEA. The CDR3 spells CSVQKWQGGPEAFF. The DNA of the CDR3 is TGCAGCGTACAAAAGTGGCAGGGGGGACCTGAAGCTTTCTTT.

The CDR3 DNA sequence: TGTGCCAGCAGTTCTCTAGACACAGATACGCAGTATTTT. Amino acids: CASSSLDTDTQYF. J is TRBJ2-3 and V is TRBV27; no clear D gene. The CDR3 covers 13 residues. CDR1 MNHEY and CDR2 SMNVEV come from the germline V gene (reference sequence). The V end was cut by 4 bases, the J end by 2 bases, with 7 bases between.

The chain is built from TRBV12-5 and TRBJ2-2, with TRBD1 matching over 7 bases. In germline, CDR1 is LGHNT, CDR2 FRNRAP. V gave up 6 bases and J gave up 2 bases; unmatched junction bases: 15. The length of the CDR3 is 18 residues. The CDR3 is CASGTGINRGRNTGELFF. The CDR3, as DNA: TGTGCTAGTGGAACGGGGATCAACAGGGGCAGAAACACCGGGGAGCTGTTTTTT.

V usage is TRBV7-9 and J usage is TRBJ2-1, with a tentative D call TRBD1 (5 bases). Trimming took off 5 bases at V and 7 bases at J, with 24 bases between the two ends. Germline CDR1 and CDR2: SEHNR and FQNEAQ (reference sequence). This CDR3 contains 17 residues. In DNA, the CDR3 is TGTGCCAGCAGCCCTCTACGCGCAGGGATTTTTAGGAATGAGCAGTTCTTC. It encodes CASSPLRAGIFRNEQFF.

The V gene is TRBV7-9, the J gene TRBJ2-7; 7 bases align to TRBD1. J lost 2 bases, V lost 5 bases, and 12 bases had no gene match. This CDR3 has 16 residues. Per the germline V gene, CDR1 is SEHNR and CDR2 is FQNEAQ (reference sequence). CDR3 in amino acids: CASSPYVGTATYEQYF. The CDR3 DNA follows: TGTGCCAGCAGCCCCTACGTGGGGACAGCCACCTACGAGCAGTACTTC.

The rearrangement links TRBV2 to TRBJ2-4; possible D gene TRBD2, 6 bases. Trimming shortened V by 7 bases and J by 0 bases, and 13 bases separated the two germline ends. CDR3 length equals 15 residues. In germline, CDR1 is SNHLY, CDR2 FYNNEI. The CDR3 nucleotides are TGTGCCAGCAAATGGACGGGGGTAGCCAAAAACATTCAGTACTTC. Amino acid sequence: CASKWTGVAKNIQYF.